The entry below gives a single TCR beta chain sequence along with its context. With the 5' RACE reads reprocessed, TCRdb shows one record per CDR3 protein and no DNA. The sample includes 400,000 to 500,000 distinct CDR3 sequences. The data were taken from a study of monozygotic twins with inflammatory bowel disease. Germline lookup yields CDR1 MNHEY and CDR2 SVGEGT. The length of the CDR3 is 16 residues. V and J are TRBV6-2 or TRBV6-3 and TRBJ2-7; the TRBD1 assignment by TCRdb is unverifiable without DNA. The sequence was obtained from a human donor with ulcerative colitis or Crohn's disease, or a healthy co-twin of an affected twin (not recorded which). Sequencing was carried out using blood. The CDR3 protein is CASSYPGQGPSYEQYF.